This T cell receptor beta chain originates from a study of blood T cell repertoires in COVID-19. In the authors' workflow: Cell counts per sample came from amplifying reference gene primers. The data were produced by immunoSEQ multiplex PCR, yet TCRdb's version contains in-frame clones alone and is incomplete. The DNA gave D and trimming, while V, J and clone size come from that table. The sample includes around 100,000 clones, about nine tenths of them seen just once. Losses at the gene ends were 2 bases for V and 7 bases for J; bases not matched to a gene: 12. CDR1 GTSNPN and CDR2 SVGIG come from the germline V gene (reference sequence). The CDR3 is made up of 17 amino acids.

The sequence was collected from a man aged 45-65 years with acute or convalescent COVID-19. Material for sequencing was peripheral blood. The chain carries TRBV30 and TRBJ2-7, with 15 bases fitting TRBD2. Here the CDR3 DNA reads TGTGCCTGGAGTTCAGGCCGGACTAGCGGGAGGGCCTGGGAGCAGTACTTC. The encoded protein is CAWSSGRTSGRAWEQYF.